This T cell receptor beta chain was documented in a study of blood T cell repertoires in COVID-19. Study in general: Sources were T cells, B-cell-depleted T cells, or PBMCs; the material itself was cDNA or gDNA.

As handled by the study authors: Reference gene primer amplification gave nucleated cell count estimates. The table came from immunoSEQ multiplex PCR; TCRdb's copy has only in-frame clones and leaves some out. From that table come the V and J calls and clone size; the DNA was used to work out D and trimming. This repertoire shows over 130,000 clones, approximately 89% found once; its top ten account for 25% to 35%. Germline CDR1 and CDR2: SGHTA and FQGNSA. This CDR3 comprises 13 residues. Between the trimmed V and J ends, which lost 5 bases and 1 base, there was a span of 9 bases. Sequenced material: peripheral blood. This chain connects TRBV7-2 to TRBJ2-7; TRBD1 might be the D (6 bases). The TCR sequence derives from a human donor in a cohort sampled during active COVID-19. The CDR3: CASSTTGSYEQYF. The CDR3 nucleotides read TGTGCCAGCAGCACCACAGGGTCCTACGAGCAGTACTTC.